These T cell receptor beta chains were read from a single sample in a study of identical twins. One entry per CDR3 protein, called by TCRdb with MiXCR from the 5' RACE reads. There are some 590,000 distinct CDR3 sequences in the sample; more than 9% occur only once, and 3% lies in the top ten. In addition, the sample was reused for a study of yellow fever vaccine responses in identical twins.

The sequenced material came from PBMCs. The receptors come from a woman younger than 30 in good health. Each CDR3 is given with its conserved first and last residue. A D gene is named only where the DNA matches it firmly. The size entry is marked missing in some rows and otherwise reads once, few, many or a size class.

size	V	J	D	DNA	CDR3
few	TRBV2	TRBJ2-1	.	TGTGCCAGCAGAGGACGGAGCTCCTACAATGAGCAGTTCTTC	CASRGRSSYNEQFF
.	TRBV28	TRBJ2-3	TRBD2	TGTGCCAGCAGTTTCCCAATAAGACTAGCGTATGGAGAGAAGGCCCCAGATACGCAGTATTTT	CASSFPIRLAYGEKAPDTQYF
.	TRBV20-1	TRBJ2-3	TRBD2	TGCAGTGCTAGAGCTAGCGGGAGGTTAGATACGCAGTATTTT	CSARASGRLDTQYF
many	TRBV28	TRBJ1-6	TRBD1	TGTGCCAGCAGTTCAATCGGACAGGGAGATTCACCCCTCCACTTT	CASSSIGQGDSPLHF
many	TRBV10-3	TRBJ1-1	.	TGTGCCATCGGAACGGGCCAACGGGCCACTGAAGCTTTCTTT	CAIGTGQRATEAFF
few	TRBV5-6	TRBJ2-2	TRBD2	TGTGCCAGCAGCTTATCCGGGACTAGAAACACCGGGGAGCTGTTTTTT	CASSLSGTRNTGELFF
many	TRBV5-1	TRBJ2-7	.	TGCGCCAGCAGCGCGGGGAGGAGGGACGAGCAGTACTTC	CASSAGRRDEQYF
many	TRBV3-1	TRBJ2-5	TRBD2	TGTGCCAGCAGTGAGACTAGCGGGGTCCGGGAGACCCAGTACTTC	CASSETSGVRETQYF
few	TRBV7-9	TRBJ2-1	TRBD2	TGTGCCAGCAGAGATGCGGGGGGCCCGGCGGATGAGCAGTTCTTC	CASRDAGGPADEQFF
.	TRBV3-1	TRBJ2-3	TRBD2	TGTGCCAGCAGCGTACGACTAGCGGGGGGGCCTCAGACAGATACGCAGTATTTT	CASSVRLAGGPQTDTQYF
many	TRBV5-1	TRBJ2-1	.	TGCGCCAGCAGTTCACAGAACAATGAGCAGTTCTTC	CASSSQNNEQFF
.	TRBV20-1	TRBJ2-3	.	TGCAGTGCTAGAGATCTACGTGCTAGCACAGATACGCAGTATTTT	CSARDLRASTDTQYF
.	TRBV28	TRBJ1-5	.	TGTGCCAGCAGTTCGCCCGTTTTGCCCCAGCATTTT	CASSSPVLPQHF
many	TRBV7-9	TRBJ2-7	.	TGTGCCAGCAGCCCCGAATGGGTAGAGAGCGAGCAGTACTTC	CASSPEWVESEQYF
few	TRBV4-1	TRBJ2-1	.	TGCGCCAGCAGCCAAGGGACCGGGACCCTCTACAATGAGCAGTTCTTC	CASSQGTGTLYNEQFF